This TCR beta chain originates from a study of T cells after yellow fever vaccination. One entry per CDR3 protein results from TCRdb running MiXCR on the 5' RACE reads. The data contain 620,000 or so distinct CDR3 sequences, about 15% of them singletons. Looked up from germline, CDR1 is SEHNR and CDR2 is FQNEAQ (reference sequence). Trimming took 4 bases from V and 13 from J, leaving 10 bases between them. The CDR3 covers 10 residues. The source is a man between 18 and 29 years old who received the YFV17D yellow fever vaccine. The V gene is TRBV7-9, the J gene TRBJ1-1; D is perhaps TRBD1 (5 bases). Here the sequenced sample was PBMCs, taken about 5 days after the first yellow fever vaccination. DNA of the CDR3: TGTGCCAGCAGCTATTCCGGACATTTCTTT. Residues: CASSYSGHFF.